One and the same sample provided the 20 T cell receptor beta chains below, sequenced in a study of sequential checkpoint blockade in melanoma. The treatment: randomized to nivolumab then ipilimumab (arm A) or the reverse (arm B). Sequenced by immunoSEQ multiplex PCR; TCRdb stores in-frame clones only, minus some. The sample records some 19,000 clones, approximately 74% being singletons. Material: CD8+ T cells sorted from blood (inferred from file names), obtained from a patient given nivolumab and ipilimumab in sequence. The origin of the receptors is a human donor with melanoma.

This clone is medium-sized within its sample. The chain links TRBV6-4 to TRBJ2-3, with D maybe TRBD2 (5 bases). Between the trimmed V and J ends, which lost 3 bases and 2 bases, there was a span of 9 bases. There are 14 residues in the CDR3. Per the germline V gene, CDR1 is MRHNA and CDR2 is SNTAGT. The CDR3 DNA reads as TGTGCCAGCAGTGAAGAGCGGACCACAGATACGCAGTATTTT. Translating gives CASSEERTTDTQYF.

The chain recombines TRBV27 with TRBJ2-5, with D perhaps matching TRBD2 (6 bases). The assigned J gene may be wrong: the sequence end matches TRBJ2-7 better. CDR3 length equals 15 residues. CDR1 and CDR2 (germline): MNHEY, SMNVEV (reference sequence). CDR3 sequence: CASSFSGTPIYEQYF. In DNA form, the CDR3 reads TGTGCCAGCAGTTTTTCCGGGACTCCCATCTACGAGCAGTACTTC.

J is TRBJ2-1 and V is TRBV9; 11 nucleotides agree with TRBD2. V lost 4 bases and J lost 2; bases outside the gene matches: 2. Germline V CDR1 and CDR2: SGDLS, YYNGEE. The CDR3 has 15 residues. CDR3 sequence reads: CASSLAGGTYNEQFF. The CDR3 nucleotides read TGTGCCAGCAGCCTAGCGGGAGGAACCTACAATGAGCAGTTCTTC.

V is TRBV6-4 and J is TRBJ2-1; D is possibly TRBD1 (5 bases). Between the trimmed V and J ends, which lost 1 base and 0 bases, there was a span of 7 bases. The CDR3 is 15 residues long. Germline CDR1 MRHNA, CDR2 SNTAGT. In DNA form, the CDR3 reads TGTGCCAGCAGTGACTGGACAAGCTCCTACAATGAGCAGTTCTTC. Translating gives CASSDWTSSYNEQFF.

The CDR3 is CASSGSFPGQGVLYGYTF. The CDR3 DNA reads as TGTGCCAGCAGCGGATCATTTCCGGGACAGGGGGTCTTGTATGGCTACACCTTC. The rearrangement joins TRBV9 to TRBJ1-2, with 11 bases matching TRBD1. The CDR3 is 18 amino acids. V was clipped by 3 bases and J by 5 bases; unmatched bases: 15. Germline CDR1 is SGDLS and CDR2 is YYNGEE.

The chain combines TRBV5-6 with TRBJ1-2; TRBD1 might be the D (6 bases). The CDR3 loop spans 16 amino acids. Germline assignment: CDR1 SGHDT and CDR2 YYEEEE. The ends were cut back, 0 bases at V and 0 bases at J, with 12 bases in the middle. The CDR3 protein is CASSLGTATSNYGYTF. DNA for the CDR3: TGTGCCAGCAGCTTGGGGACAGCCACATCTAACTATGGCTACACCTTC.

The CDR3 here is CASSLTGDTGELFF. The CDR3 coding sequence is TGTGCCAGCAGTCTAACCGGGGACACCGGGGAGCTGTTTTTT. J is TRBJ2-2 and V is TRBV6-1; a weak D match, TRBD2 (5 bases). The germline CDR1 and CDR2 sequences are MNHNS and SASEGT. V gave up 5 bases and J gave up 3 bases, with 10 bases separating them. The CDR3 extends over 14 amino acids.

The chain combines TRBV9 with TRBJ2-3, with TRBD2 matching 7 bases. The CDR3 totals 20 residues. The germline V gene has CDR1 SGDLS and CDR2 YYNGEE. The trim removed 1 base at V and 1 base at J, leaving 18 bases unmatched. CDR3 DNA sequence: TGTGCCAGCAGCGTACCCCGGGATGCGGGAGAAAAAACCCGCACAGATACGCAGTATTTT. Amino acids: CASSVPRDAGEKTRTDTQYF.

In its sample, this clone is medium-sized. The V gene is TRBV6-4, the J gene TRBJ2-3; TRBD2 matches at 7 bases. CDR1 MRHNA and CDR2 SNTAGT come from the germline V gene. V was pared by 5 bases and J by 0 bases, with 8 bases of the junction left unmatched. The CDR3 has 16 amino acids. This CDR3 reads CASSPLGGSSTDTQYF. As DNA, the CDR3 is TGTGCCAGCAGTCCCCTCGGGGGGTCTAGCACAGATACGCAGTATTTT.

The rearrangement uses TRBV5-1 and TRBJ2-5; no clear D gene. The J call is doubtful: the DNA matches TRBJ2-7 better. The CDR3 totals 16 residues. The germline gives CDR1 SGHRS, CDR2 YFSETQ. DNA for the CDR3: TGCGCCAGCAGCTTGGATGAGGATACCTTATCCTACGAGCAGTACTTC. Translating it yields CASSLDEDTLSYEQYF.

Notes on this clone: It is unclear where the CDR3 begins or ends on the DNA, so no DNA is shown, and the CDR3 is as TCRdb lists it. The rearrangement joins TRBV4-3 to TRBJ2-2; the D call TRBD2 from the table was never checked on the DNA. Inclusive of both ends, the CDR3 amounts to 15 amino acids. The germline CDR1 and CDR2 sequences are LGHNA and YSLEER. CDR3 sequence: CASSQDHFGAGELFF.

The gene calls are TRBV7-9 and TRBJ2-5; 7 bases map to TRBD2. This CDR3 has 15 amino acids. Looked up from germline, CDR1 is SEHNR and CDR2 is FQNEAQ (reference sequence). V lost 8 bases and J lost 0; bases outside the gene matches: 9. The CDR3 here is CASCLSGTNQETQYF. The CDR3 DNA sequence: TGTGCCAGCTGTCTGAGCGGGACGAACCAAGAGACCCAGTACTTC.

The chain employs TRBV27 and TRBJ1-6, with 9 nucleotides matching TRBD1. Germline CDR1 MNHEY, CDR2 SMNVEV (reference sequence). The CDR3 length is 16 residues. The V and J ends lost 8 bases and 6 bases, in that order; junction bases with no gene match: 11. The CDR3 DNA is TGTGCCAGCTTGAAGCGTGGGACAGGGTTTAATTCACCCCTCCACTTT. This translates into CASLKRGTGFNSPLHF.

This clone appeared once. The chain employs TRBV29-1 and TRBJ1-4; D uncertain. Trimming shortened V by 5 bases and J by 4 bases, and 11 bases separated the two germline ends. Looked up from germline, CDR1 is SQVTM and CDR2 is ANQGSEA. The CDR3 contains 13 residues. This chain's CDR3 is CSVFREDNEKLFF. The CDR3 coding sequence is TGCAGCGTTTTTCGGGAGGATAATGAAAAACTGTTTTTT.

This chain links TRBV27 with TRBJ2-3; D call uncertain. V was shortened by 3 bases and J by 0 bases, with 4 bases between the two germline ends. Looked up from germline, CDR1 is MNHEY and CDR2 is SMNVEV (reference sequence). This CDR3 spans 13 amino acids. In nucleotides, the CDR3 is TGTGCCAGCAGTTTGTCTAGCACAGATACGCAGTATTTT. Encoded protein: CASSLSSTDTQYF.

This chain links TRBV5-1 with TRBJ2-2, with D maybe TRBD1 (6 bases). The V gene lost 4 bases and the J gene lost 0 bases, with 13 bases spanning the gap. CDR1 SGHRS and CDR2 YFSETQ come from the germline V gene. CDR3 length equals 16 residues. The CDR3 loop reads CASSRKAGANTGELFF. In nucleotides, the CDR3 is TGCGCCAGCAGCCGGAAGGCAGGGGCGAACACCGGGGAGCTGTTTTTT.

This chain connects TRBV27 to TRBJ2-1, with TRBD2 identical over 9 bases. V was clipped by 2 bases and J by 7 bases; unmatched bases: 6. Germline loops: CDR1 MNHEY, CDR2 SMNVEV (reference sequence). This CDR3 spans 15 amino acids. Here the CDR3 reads CASSLRRGGLNEQFF. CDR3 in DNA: TGTGCCAGCAGTTTACGGCGGGGGGGCCTAAATGAGCAGTTCTTC.

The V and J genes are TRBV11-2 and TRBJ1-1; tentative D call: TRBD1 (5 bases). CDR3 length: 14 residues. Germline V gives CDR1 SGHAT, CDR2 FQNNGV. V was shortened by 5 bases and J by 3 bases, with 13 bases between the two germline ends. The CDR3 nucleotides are TGTGCCAGCAGCCGCACGGGGGGGTACACTGAAGCTTTCTTT. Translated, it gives CASSRTGGYTEAFF.

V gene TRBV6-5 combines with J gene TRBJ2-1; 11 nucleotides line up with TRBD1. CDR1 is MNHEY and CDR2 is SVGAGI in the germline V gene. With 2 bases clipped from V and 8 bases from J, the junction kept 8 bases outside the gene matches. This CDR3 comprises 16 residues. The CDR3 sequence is CASSYPPGQGVDEQFF. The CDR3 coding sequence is TGTGCCAGCAGTTACCCCCCGGGACAGGGGGTCGATGAGCAGTTCTTC.

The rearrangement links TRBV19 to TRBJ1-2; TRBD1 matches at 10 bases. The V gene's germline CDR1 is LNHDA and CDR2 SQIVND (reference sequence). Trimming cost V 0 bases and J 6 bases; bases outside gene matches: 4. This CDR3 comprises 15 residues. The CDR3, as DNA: TGTGCCAGTAGTATAGACGCCGGGACAGGGGATGGCTACACCTTC. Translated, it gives CASSIDAGTGDGYTF.